This paragraph covers one T cell receptor (beta chain) sequence. The target antigen is unknown. Using immunoSEQ multiplex PCR, the repertoire was profiled, and TCRdb retains in-frame clones only, with some absent. Seen here are roughly 190,000 clones, around 88% observed once, and the top ten hold about 1.6%. This entry belongs to a study of cytomegalovirus exposure and HLA in healthy donors. Study-wide points: Clusters of TCRs from the first cohort tended to co-occur in the approximately 130 validation repertoires (as a later analysis found).

The source of this sequence is a woman aged 18-29 years in good health and CMV-seronegative. Sequencing used PBMCs.

DNA for the CDR3: TGCGCCAGCAGCTTGGAGACTAGCGTCACCGGGGAGCTGTTTTTT. Its protein is CASSLETSVTGELFF. The genes are TRBV5-1 and TRBJ2-2, with 8 nucleotides matching TRBD2. Per germline, CDR1 SGHRS and CDR2 YFSETQ. CDR3 length: 15 residues. Unmatched junction bases numbered 2, after V lost 0 bases and J lost 4 bases. The full variable domain, with the rest looked up from reference TRBV5-1 and TRBJ2-2, is KAGVTQTPRYLIKTRGQQVTLSCSPISGHRSVSWYQQTPGQGLQFLFEYFSETQRNKGNFPGRFSGRQFSNSRSEMNVSTLELGDSALYLCASSLETSVTGELFFGEGSRLTVL.